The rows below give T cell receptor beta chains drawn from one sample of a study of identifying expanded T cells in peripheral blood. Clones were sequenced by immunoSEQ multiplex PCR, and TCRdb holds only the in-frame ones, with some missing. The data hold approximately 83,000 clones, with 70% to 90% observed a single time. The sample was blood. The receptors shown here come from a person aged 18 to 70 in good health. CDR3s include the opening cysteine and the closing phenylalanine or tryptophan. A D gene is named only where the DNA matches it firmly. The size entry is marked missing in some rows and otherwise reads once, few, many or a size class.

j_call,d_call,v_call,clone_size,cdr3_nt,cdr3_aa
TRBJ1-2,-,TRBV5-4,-,TGTGCCAGCAACACCCCAACCACGGGGAACTATGGCTACACCTTC,CASNTPTTGNYGYTF
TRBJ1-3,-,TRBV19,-,TGTGCCAGTAGGAGGAAGGGGGGTAGTGGAAACACCATATATTTT,CASRRKGGSGNTIYF
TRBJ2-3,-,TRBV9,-,TGTGCCAGCAGCCCAGCCCTTCCCGGCCGTACGCAGTATTTT,CASSPALPGRTQYF
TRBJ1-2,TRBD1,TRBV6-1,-,TGTGCCAGCACTTTGGACAGGGATGGAGGCTACACCTTC,CASTLDRDGGYTF
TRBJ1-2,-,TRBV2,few,TGTGCCAGCAATACGGGGGGGACGGTAAATGGCTACACCTTC,CASNTGGTVNGYTF
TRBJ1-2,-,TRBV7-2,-,TGTGCCAGCAGCCCGGGACGCCACTATGGCTACACCTTC,CASSPGRHYGYTF
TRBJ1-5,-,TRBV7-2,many,TGTGCCAGCAGCCTTACGGGACCTCTAAGTGGGCACCCCAATCAGCCCCAGCATTTT,CASSLTGPLSGHPNQPQHF
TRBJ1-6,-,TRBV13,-,TGTGCCAGCGTGAGGTCAGGGTCACCCCTCCACTTT,CASVRSGSPLHF
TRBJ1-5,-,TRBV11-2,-,TGTGCCAGCAGCACTAATGGCAATCAGCCCCAGCATTTT,CASSTNGNQPQHF
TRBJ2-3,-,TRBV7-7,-,TGTGCCAGCAGCTTAGTAGCAGGAGATACGCAGTATTTT,CASSLVAGDTQYF
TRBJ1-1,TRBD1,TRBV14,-,TGTGCCAGCAGCCAAGAGACAGGGTTGAAAGGCACTGAAGCTTTCTTT,CASSQETGLKGTEAFF
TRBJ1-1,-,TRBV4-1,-,TGCGCCAGCAGCCAAGATCCCCCGCAGGGGCCGAACACTGAAGCTTTCTTT,CASSQDPPQGPNTEAFF
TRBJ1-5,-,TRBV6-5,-,TGTGCCAGCAGTGTACTAACTAGCAATCAGCCCCAGCATTTT,CASSVLTSNQPQHF
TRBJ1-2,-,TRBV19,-,TGTGCCAGTAGTACAGGAATGGGGCGGTTCTATGGCTACACCTTC,CASSTGMGRFYGYTF
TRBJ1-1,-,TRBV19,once,TGTGCCAGTAAAGGGGCGACGTCCCGGGAAGCTTTCTTT,CASKGATSREAFF
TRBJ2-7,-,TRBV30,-,TGTGCCTGGAGTGCTCGGGGAATCGTCTACGAGCAGTACTTC,CAWSARGIVYEQYF
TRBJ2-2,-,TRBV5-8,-,TGTGCCAGCAGCTTGAACTTTATCGGGTGGCTGTTTTTT,CASSLNFIGWLFF
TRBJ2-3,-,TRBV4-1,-,TGCGCCAGCAGCGGCAGACAGACAGATACGCAGTATTTT,CASSGRQTDTQYF
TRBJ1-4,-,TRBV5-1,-,TGCGCCAGCAGCTTGGGACAGGCCGCAACTAATGAAAAACTGTTTTTT,CASSLGQAATNEKLFF
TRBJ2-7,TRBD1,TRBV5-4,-,TGTGCCAGCAGCTTGGGACAGGGGAGCTCCTACGAGCAGTACTTC,CASSLGQGSSYEQYF
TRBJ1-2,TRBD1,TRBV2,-,TGTGCCAGCAGTGACAGACAGGGACTCCCCTATGGCTACACCTTC,CASSDRQGLPYGYTF
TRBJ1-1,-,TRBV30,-,TGTGCCTGGAGTGGAGTCACGGAAGCTTTCTTT,CAWSGVTEAFF
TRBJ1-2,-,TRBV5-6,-,TGTGCCAGCAGCTTGTTGGGCAGCTATGGCTACACCTTC,CASSLLGSYGYTF
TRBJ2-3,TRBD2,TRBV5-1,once,TGCGCCAGCAAGTGGGCTAGCGGGATGGCAGATACGCAGTATTTT,CASKWASGMADTQYF
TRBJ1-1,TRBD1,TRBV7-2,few,TGTGCCAGCAGCTCGACAGGGGGCGTCACTGAAGCTTTCTTT,CASSSTGGVTEAFF
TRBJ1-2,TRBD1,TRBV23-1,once,TGCGCCAGCCGATACAGGGGGGTTGGTGGCTACACCTTC,CASRYRGVGGYTF
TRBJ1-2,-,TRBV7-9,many,TGTGCCAGCAGCCCTCCGGCCCTCACCGGGGCTTTTTATGGCTACACCTTC,CASSPPALTGAFYGYTF
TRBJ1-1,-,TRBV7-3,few,TGTGCCAGCAGCTTAATCGGGGGGTCAGGGACTGAAGCTTTCTTT,CASSLIGGSGTEAFF
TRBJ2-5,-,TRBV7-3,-,TGTGCCAGCAGCTTAGCGGTAATTCAAGAGACCCAGTACTTC,CASSLAVIQETQYF
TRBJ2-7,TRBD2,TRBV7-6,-,TGTGCCAGCAGCTTGGGTACGGGGGGGTTTCAGTACTTC,CASSLGTGGFQYF
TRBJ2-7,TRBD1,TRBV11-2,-,TGTGCCAGCAGCCCGGACAGGGCTTACGAGCAGTACTTC,CASSPDRAYEQYF
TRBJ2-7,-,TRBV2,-,TGTGCCATTCATGGGGGGCCGGGGACACTCTCCTACGAGCAGTACTTC,CAIHGGPGTLSYEQYF
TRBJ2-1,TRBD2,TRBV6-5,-,TGTGCCAGCAGCCGGGGACTAGCGGGGGCCAATGAGCAGTTCTTC,CASSRGLAGANEQFF
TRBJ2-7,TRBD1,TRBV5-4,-,TGTGCCAGCAGCTTGAGTAGGACAGGGGACGAGCAGTACTTC,CASSLSRTGDEQYF
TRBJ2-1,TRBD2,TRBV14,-,TGTGCCAGCAGCCAATGGAGCGGGGGATCGGGAAATGAGCAGTTCTTC,CASSQWSGGSGNEQFF
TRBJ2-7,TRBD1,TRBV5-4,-,TGTGCCAGCAGCTTTGGGACAGGAGGAGGCTACGAGCAGTACTTC,CASSFGTGGGYEQYF
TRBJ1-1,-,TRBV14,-,TGTGCCAGCAGCCAAGATACGGCGGGACGGAACACTGAAGCTTTCTTT,CASSQDTAGRNTEAFF
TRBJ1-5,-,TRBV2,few,TGTGCCAGCAGTGCAGCAGAAACGGGGCATCAGCCCCAGCATTTT,CASSAAETGHQPQHF
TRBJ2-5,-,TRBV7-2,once,TGTGCCAGCAGCGCGTTAGGGGGGGCGGGAGAGACCCAGTACTTC,CASSALGGAGETQYF
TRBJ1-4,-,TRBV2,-,TGTGCCAGCTTAGGTGAAAAACTGTTTTTT,CASLGEKLFF
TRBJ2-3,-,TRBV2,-,TGTGCCGGCAGCCTGTACGCAGCAGATACGCAGTATTTT,CAGSLYAADTQYF
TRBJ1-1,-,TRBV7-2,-,TGTGCCAGCAGCCCGGAATTACAGGGTTATACTGAAGCTTTCTTT,CASSPELQGYTEAFF
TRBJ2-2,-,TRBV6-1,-,TGTGCCAGCAGTGTAGGGAACACCGGGGAGCTGTTTTTT,CASSVGNTGELFF
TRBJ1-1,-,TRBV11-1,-,TGTGCCAGCAGCGTTAGGGGAGTTGAAGCTTTCTTT,CASSVRGVEAFF
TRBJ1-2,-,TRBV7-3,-,TGTGCCAGCAGCTTAGGTACCTTACAGGGAAGAGGTGGCTACACCTTC,CASSLGTLQGRGGYTF
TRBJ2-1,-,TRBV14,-,TGTGCCAGCAGCCTGGGGGGCCGGAGGAGCTCCTACAATGAGCAGTTCTTC,CASSLGGRRSSYNEQFF
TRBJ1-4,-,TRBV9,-,TGTGCCAGCAGCGTGGGGGCAACTAATGAAAAACTGTTTTTT,CASSVGATNEKLFF
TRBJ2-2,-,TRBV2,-,TGTGCCAGCAGTGCGGAGGAAGACACCGGGGAGCTGTTTTTT,CASSAEEDTGELFF
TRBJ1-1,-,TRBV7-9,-,TGTGCCAGCAGCCCCCAGGAGCTGAGCACTGAAGCTTTCTTT,CASSPQELSTEAFF
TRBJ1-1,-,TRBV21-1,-,TGTGCCAGCAGGGAGGCAGGGTATAACACTGAAGCTTTCTTT,CASREAGYNTEAFF